This T cell receptor (beta chain) was obtained from a study of cytomegalovirus exposure and HLA in healthy donors. On the study more broadly: The roughly 120 million unique TCR beta sequences, from about 170 million T cells, were found by an earlier analysis.

The sample holds a few counts of this clone. Trimming took 5 bases from V and 5 from J, leaving 21 bases between them. Germline loops: CDR1 LGHNA, CDR2 YNFKEQ. The CDR3 consists of 16 residues. The study ran its PCR with 60 Vbeta and 13 Jbeta primers. TCRdb's copy holds only in-frame clones and misses some; the assay was immunoSEQ multiplex PCR. The repertoire includes more than 90,000 clones, roughly 76% of them detected once, and roughly 4% sits in the top ten. The clonotype comes from a man aged 40-49 years in good health and CMV-seronegative. The sequenced sample was PBMCs. This chain uses TRBV4-2 with TRBJ1-1, with D tentatively TRBD1 (6 bases). The CDR3 loop is CASSIRVQGGGTEAFF. DNA of the CDR3: TGTGCCAGCAGCATCAGGGTACAGGGCGGCGGTACTGAAGCTTTCTTT.